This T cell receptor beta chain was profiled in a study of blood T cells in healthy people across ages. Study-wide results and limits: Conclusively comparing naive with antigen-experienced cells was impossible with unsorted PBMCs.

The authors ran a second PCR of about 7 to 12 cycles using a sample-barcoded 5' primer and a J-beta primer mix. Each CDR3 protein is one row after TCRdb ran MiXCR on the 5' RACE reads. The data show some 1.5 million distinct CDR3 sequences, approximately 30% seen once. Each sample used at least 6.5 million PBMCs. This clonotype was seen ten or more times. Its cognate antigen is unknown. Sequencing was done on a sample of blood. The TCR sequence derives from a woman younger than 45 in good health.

For the CDR3, the DNA is TGCGCCAGCAGCTTGGTCGCGGGTAGCACTGAAGCTTTCTTT. Amino acids: CASSLVAGSTEAFF. The rearrangement joins TRBV5-1 to TRBJ1-1; D is unresolved. Deletions cut 0 bases from V and 4 bases from J, with 10 bases between. The CDR3 length is 14 residues. Germline V lookup: CDR1 SGHRS, CDR2 YFSETQ.